This T cell receptor beta chain came from a study of T cells after yellow fever vaccination. Only a few counts were recorded for this clonotype. CDR1 LNHDA and CDR2 SQIVND come from the germline V gene (reference sequence). CDR3 length equals 16 residues. The V and J ends lost 2 bases and 0 bases respectively, with 12 bases between them. MiXCR was run by TCRdb on the 5' RACE reads, yielding one entry per CDR3 protein. The data show just under 600,000 distinct CDR3 sequences, roughly 13% seen once. V and J are TRBV19 and TRBJ2-3, with D unclear. The clonotype comes from a man in his thirties or forties who received the YFV17D yellow fever vaccine. This specimen consisted of PBMCs, obtained on the day of the yellow fever booster vaccination. The CDR3 is CASSISWSVSTDTQYF. The CDR3 nucleotides read TGTGCCAGTAGTATATCTTGGAGCGTGAGCACAGATACGCAGTATTTT. Variable domain in full (rest from reference TRBV19 and TRBJ2-3): DGGITQSPKYLFRKEGQNVTLSCEQNLNHDAMYWYRQDPGQGLRLIYYSQIVNDFQKGDIAEGYSVSREKKESFPLTVTSAQKNPTAFYLCASSISWSVSTDTQYFGPGTRLTVL.